This T cell receptor (beta chain) was obtained from a study of T-cell reconstitution after alpha-beta-depleted transplantation in children. As it was prepared, the TCRbeta library received unique molecular identifiers. MiXCR was run by TCRdb on the PCR reads, yielding one entry per CDR3 protein. The table has a few hundred thousand distinct CDR3 sequences, around 10% seen once; the top ten hold around 22%. Many counts were recorded for this clonotype. Its target is not known. Study outcomes and limitations: At around two months after transplant, the alpha-beta T cells were reportedly derived from several hundred expanded clones that came from non-depleted graft cells. Some patients' high day-60 TCRbeta diversity was traced to surviving recipient T cells and thymic progenitors. Newly produced T cells mostly provided counts and TCRbeta diversity after one year, as hyperexpanded clones declined.

Germline V gene lookup returns CDR1 SGHDT and CDR2 YYEEEE. CDR3 length: 15 amino acids. J gave up 5 bases and V 1 base, and 4 bases lay outside the gene matches. The chain has TRBV5-6 and TRBJ2-1; 9 bases agree with TRBD2. Here the sequenced sample was peripheral blood, taken 180 days after TCRalphabeta/CD19-depleted stem cell transplant. The receptor was isolated from a male patient under 10 years old who had a stem cell transplant for chronic granulomatous disease, so the T cells may come from the graft donor. The CDR3 nucleotides are TGTGCCAGCAGCTTGTGGACTAGCGCTCACAATGAGCAGTTCTTC. Translating it yields CASSLWTSAHNEQFF.